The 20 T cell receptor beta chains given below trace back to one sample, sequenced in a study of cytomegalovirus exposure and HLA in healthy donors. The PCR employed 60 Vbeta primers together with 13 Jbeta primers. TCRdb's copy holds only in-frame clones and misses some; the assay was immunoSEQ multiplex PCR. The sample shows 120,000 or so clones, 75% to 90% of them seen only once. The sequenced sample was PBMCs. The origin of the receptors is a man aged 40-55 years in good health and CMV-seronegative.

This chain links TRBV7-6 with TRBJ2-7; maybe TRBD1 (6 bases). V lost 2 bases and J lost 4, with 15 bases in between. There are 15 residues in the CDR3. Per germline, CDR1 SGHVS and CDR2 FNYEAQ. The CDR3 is CASSLSPTGSYEQYF. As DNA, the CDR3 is TGTGCCAGCAGCTTATCCCCTACAGGGTCGTACGAGCAGTACTTC.

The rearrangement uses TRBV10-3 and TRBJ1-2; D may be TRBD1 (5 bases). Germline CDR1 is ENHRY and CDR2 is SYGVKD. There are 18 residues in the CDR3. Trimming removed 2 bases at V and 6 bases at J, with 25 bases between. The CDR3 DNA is TGTGCCATCAGTGAGATACGGCAGGGCGAGGCCTGGTCTAATGGCTACACCTTC. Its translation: CAISEIRQGEAWSNGYTF.

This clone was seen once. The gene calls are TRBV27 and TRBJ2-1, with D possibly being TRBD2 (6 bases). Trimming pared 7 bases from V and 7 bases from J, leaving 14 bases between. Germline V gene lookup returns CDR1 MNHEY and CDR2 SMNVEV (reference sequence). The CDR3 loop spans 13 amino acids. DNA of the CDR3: TGTGCCAGCAAGGGGACTCTTTTTAATGAGCAGTTCTTC. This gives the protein CASKGTLFNEQFF.

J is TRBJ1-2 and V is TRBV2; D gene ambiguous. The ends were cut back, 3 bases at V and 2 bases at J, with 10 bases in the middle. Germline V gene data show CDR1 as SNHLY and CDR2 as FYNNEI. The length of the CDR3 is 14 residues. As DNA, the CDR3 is TGTGCCAGCAGTGATTCCATGGGCAACTATGGCTACACCTTC. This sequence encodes CASSDSMGNYGYTF.

CDR3 amino acids: CASSQDPLAGEQFF. The CDR3 nucleotides are TGTGCCAGCAGCCAAGATCCTCTGGCGGGTGAGCAGTTCTTC. The chain has TRBV4-2 and TRBJ2-1; TRBD2 might be the D (5 bases). CDR3 length: 14 amino acids. Germline V CDR1 and CDR2: LGHNA, YNFKEQ. The V gene lost 0 bases and the J gene lost 9 bases, with 12 bases spanning the gap.

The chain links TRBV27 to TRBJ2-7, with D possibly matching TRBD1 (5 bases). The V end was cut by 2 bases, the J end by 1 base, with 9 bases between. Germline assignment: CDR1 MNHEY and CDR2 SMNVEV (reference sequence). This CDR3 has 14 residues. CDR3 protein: CASSLTGLSYEQYF. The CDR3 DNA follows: TGTGCCAGCAGTTTAACAGGCTTATCCTACGAGCAGTACTTC.

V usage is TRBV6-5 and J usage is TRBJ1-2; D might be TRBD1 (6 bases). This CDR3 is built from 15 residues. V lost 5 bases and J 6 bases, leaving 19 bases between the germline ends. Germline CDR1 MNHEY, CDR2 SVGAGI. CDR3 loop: CASSTRDTIPDGYTF. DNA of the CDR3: TGTGCCAGCAGTACCCGGGACACCATTCCGGATGGCTACACCTTC.

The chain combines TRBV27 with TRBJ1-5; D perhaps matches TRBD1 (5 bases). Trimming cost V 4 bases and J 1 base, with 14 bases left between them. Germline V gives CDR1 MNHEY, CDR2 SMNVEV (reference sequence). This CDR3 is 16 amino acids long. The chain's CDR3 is CASSYRGTASNQPQHF. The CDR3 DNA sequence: TGTGCCAGCAGTTATCGCGGGACGGCCAGCAATCAGCCCCAGCATTTT.

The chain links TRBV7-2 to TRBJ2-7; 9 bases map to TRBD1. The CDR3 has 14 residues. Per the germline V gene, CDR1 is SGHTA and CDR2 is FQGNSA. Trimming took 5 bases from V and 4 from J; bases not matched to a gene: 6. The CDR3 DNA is TGTGCCAGCAGCGGGGGGACAGGGAGTTACGAGCAGTACTTC. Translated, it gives CASSGGTGSYEQYF.

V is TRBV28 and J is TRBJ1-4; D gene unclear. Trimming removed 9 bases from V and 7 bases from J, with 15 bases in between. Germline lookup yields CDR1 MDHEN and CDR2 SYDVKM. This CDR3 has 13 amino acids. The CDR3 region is CASLKPEGEKLFF. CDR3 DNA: TGTGCCAGTTTGAAGCCTGAGGGTGAAAAACTGTTTTTT. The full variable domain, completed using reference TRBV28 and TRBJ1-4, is DVKVTQSSRYLVKRTGEKVFLECVQDMDHENMFWYRQDPGLGLRLIYFSYDVKMKEKGDIPEGYSVSREKKERFSLILESASTNQTSMYLCASLKPEGEKLFFGSGTQLSVL.

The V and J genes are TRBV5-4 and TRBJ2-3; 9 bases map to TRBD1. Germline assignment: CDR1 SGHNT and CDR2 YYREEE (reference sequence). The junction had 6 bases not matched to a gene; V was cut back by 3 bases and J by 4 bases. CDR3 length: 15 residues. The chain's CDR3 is CASSSRTGAADTQYF. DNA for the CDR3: TGTGCCAGCAGCTCCCGGACAGGGGCGGCAGATACGCAGTATTTT.

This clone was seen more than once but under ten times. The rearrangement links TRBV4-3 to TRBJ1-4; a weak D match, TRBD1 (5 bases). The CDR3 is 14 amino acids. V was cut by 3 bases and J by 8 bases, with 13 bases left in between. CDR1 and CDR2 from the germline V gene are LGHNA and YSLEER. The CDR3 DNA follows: TGCGCCAGCAGCCACGACAGAATTGGGGAAAAACTGTTTTTT. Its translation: CASSHDRIGEKLFF.

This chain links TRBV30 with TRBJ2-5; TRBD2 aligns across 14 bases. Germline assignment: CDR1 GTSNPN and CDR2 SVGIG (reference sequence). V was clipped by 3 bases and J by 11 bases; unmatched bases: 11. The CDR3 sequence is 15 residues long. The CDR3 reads CAWRGGLAGGQRQYF. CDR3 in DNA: TGTGCCTGGAGAGGTGGACTAGCGGGGGGACAACGGCAGTACTTC.

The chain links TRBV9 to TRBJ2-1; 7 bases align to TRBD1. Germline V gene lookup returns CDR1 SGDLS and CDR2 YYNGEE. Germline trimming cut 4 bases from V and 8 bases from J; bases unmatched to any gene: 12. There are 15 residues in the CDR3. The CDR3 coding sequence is TGTGCCAGCAGCCGACGGGACAGTAGAAACGATGAGCAGTTCTTC. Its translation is CASSRRDSRNDEQFF.

CDR3 residues: CASSQMDQLARYEQYF. The CDR3 DNA sequence: TGTGCCAGCTCACAAATGGACCAACTAGCAAGGTACGAGCAGTACTTC. The chain joins TRBV18 to TRBJ2-7, with D perhaps TRBD2 (6 bases). Looked up from germline, CDR1 is KGHSH and CDR2 is LQKENI. The CDR3 length is 16 residues. The V and J ends lost 4 bases and 4 bases respectively, with 20 bases between them. The whole variable domain, filled in from reference TRBV18 and TRBJ2-7, reads NAGVMQNPRHLVRRRGQEARLRCSPMKGHSHVYWYRQLPEEGLKFMVYLQKENIIDESGMPKERFSAEFPKEGPSILRIQQVVRGDSAAYFCASSQMDQLARYEQYFGPGTRLTVT.

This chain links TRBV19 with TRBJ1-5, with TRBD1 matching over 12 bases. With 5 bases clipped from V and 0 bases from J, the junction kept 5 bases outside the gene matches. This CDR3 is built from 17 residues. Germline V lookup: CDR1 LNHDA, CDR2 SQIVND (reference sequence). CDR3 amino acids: CASSPRDRGLSNQPQHF. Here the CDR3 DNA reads TGTGCCAGTAGTCCCCGGGACAGGGGGCTTAGCAATCAGCCCCAGCATTTT.

This CDR3 is CAWSSLQGNNSPLHF. The CDR3, as DNA: TGTGCCTGGAGTAGCCTACAGGGAAATAATTCACCCCTCCACTTT. The chain uses TRBV30 and TRBJ1-6; a possible D gene is TRBD1 (6 bases). The CDR3 length is 15 residues. Trimming took off 2 bases at V and 5 bases at J, with 13 bases between the two ends. Germline V lookup: CDR1 GTSNPN, CDR2 SVGIG (reference sequence).

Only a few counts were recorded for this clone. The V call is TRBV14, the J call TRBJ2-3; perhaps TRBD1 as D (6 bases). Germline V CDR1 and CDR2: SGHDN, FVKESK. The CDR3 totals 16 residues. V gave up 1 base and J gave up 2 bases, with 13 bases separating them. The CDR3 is CASSQVVQGYTDTQYF. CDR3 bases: TGTGCCAGCAGCCAAGTGGTACAGGGTTACACAGATACGCAGTATTTT.

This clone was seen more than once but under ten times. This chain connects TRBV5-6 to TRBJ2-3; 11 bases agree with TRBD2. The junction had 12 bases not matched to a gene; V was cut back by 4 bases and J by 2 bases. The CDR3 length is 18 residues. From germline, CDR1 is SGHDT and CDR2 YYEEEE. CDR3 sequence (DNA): TGTGCCAGCAGCAAAGTAGCGGGGGGGCCGGGTTTCACAGATACGCAGTATTTT. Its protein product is CASSKVAGGPGFTDTQYF.

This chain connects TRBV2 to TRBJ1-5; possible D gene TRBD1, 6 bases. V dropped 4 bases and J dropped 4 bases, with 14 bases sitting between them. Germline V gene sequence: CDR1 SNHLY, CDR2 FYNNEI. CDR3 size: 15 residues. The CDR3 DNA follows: TGTGCCAGCAGTGCAGCGGGGGCTCGGAATCAGCCCCAGCATTTT. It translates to CASSAAGARNQPQHF.